Listed below are T cell receptor beta chains from one sample, sequenced in a study of blood T cell repertoires in COVID-19. Measured with immunoSEQ multiplex PCR; TCRdb has only the in-frame clones, and not every one. Counted here are fewer than 400,000 clones, more than 85% occurring once; the ten biggest clones make up about 2.9%. The sample comprised peripheral blood. Every receptor here comes from a human donor in a cohort sampled during active COVID-19. CDR3s include the opening cysteine and the closing phenylalanine or tryptophan. Fields, in order: D gene, V gene, clone size, J gene, CDR3 protein, CDR3 DNA. The D gene is left open where the match is weak. Only some rows state a clone size, as once, few, many or a class for expanded clones.

NA,TRBV11-2,NA,TRBJ2-7,CASSLGGVGEVIYEQYF,TGTGCCAGCAGCTTAGGGGGGGTAGGGGAGGTAATCTACGAGCAGTACTTC
NA,TRBV30,NA,TRBJ1-5,CAWSVARRRGGNQPQHF,TGTGCCTGGAGTGTTGCGCGTCGCCGGGGGGGCAATCAGCCCCAGCATTTT
NA,TRBV15,NA,TRBJ1-1,CATRTLDRNTEAFF,TGTGCCACCAGGACCCTGGACAGAAACACTGAAGCTTTCTTT
TRBD1,TRBV23-1,NA,TRBJ1-6,CASSVRDRASYNSPLHF,TGCGCCAGCAGTGTCCGGGACAGAGCCTCCTATAATTCACCCCTCCACTTT
TRBD1,TRBV5-1,NA,TRBJ1-1,CASSLPGQGGTEAFF,TGCGCCAGCAGCTTACCGGGACAGGGGGGCACTGAAGCTTTCTTT
TRBD1,TRBV30,once,TRBJ2-6,CAWYGTANSSGANVLTF,TGTGCCTGGTACGGGACAGCTAACTCCTCCGGGGCCAACGTCCTGACTTTC
NA,TRBV25-1,NA,TRBJ2-5,CATSPRGYQETQYF,TGTGCCACCTCCCCCCGGGGGTACCAAGAGACCCAGTACTTC
NA,TRBV5-1,once,TRBJ2-7,CASSLVAESAYEQYF,TGCGCCAGCAGCTTGGTGGCAGAATCAGCCTACGAGCAGTACTTC
TRBD2,TRBV7-9,NA,TRBJ2-3,CASSTEGVAGQGDTQYF,TGTGCCAGCAGTACCGAAGGCGTAGCGGGGCAGGGAGATACGCAGTATTTT
NA,TRBV14,NA,TRBJ1-2,CASSQDFTRAGGYTF,TGTGCCAGCAGCCAAGACTTTACCCGGGCGGGAGGCTACACCTTC
NA,TRBV6-5,NA,TRBJ1-5,CVSRLTGNQPQHF,TGTGTCAGCAGGCTGACAGGCAATCAGCCCCAGCATTTT
NA,TRBV27,NA,TRBJ2-3,CASKEFRTDTQYF,TGTGCCAGCAAGGAGTTTCGGACAGATACGCAGTATTTT
TRBD1,TRBV7-9,NA,TRBJ1-2,CASSSPDRGDYGYTF,TGTGCCAGCAGCTCACCGGACAGGGGAGACTATGGCTACACCTTC
TRBD1,TRBV18,NA,TRBJ1-2,CASSPGTGQGGNYGYTF,TGTGCCAGCTCACCAGGGACCGGACAGGGCGGTAACTATGGCTACACCTTC
NA,TRBV7-9,NA,TRBJ1-1,CASSLLGPQEAFF,TGTGCCAGCAGCTTACTGGGGCCCCAAGAAGCTTTCTTT
TRBD1,TRBV5-1,NA,TRBJ1-1,CASSLGTGTGVGNTEAFF,TGCGCCAGCAGCTTGGGCACCGGGACAGGGGTCGGAAACACTGAAGCTTTCTTT
TRBD1,TRBV5-1,NA,TRBJ1-1,CASGSTGGGTEAFF,TGCGCCAGCGGTTCGACAGGGGGAGGCACTGAAGCTTTCTTT
TRBD2,TRBV5-1,NA,TRBJ2-1,CASSHTGGGGYNEQFF,TGCGCCAGCAGCCATACGGGGGGAGGAGGGTACAATGAGCAGTTCTTC
TRBD2,TRBV19,once,TRBJ2-1,CASRAWTSGRGEQFF,TGTGCCAGTAGGGCGTGGACTAGCGGGAGAGGTGAGCAGTTCTTC
TRBD2,TRBV29-1,once,TRBJ2-3,CSVAGGVTDTQYF,TGCAGCGTAGCCGGGGGGGTCACAGATACGCAGTATTTT
NA,TRBV19,once,TRBJ2-5,CASSCLRVTQYF,TGTGCCAGTAGTTGCTTGCGGGTTACCCAGTACTTC
NA,TRBV7-9,NA,TRBJ2-7,CASSLGSGSEYF,TGTGCCAGCAGCTTAGGGAGTGGTTCGGAGTACTTC
NA,TRBV30,NA,TRBJ2-5,CAWSRDTIQETQYF,TGTGCCTGGAGTAGGGACACCATCCAAGAGACCCAGTACTTC
TRBD1,TRBV6-2/TRBV6-3,NA,TRBJ2-1,CASSYLGQGGNEQFF,TGTGCCAGCAGTTACCTGGGACAGGGGGGAAATGAGCAGTTCTTC
NA,TRBV28,NA,TRBJ2-7,CASSLGGSYEQYF,TGTGCCAGCAGTTTAGGGGGGAGCTACGAGCAGTACTTC
NA,TRBV5-1,NA,TRBJ1-1,CASSLGGRENTEAFF,TGCGCCAGCAGCTTGGGGGGCAGGGAGAACACTGAAGCTTTCTTT
NA,TRBV4-2,NA,TRBJ1-3,CASSQDGGGMENTIYF,TGTGCCAGCAGCCAAGATGGGGGGGGGATGGAAAACACCATATATTTT
TRBD2,TRBV19,NA,TRBJ2-4,CASSIGRAGNIQYF,TGTGCCAGTAGTATTGGGAGGGCAGGGAACATTCAGTACTTC
NA,TRBV10-1,NA,TRBJ2-3,CAKGGGVGLTDTQYF,TGCGCCAAAGGGGGGGGAGTAGGCCTGACAGATACGCAGTATTTT
TRBD2,TRBV30,NA,TRBJ2-5,CAWGPTRVGGETQYF,TGTGCCTGGGGTCCGACCCGAGTGGGGGGGGAGACCCAGTACTTC
TRBD1,TRBV7-9,NA,TRBJ2-5,CASSLSLDRGTETQYF,TGTGCCAGCAGCTTAAGTTTGGACAGGGGGACAGAGACCCAGTACTTC
TRBD1,TRBV6-5,NA,TRBJ1-5,CASSRDSYSNQPQHF,TGTGCCAGCAGCCGGGACAGTTATAGCAATCAGCCCCAGCATTTT
TRBD1,TRBV19,many,TRBJ2-1,CASRSTGGSNEQFF,TGTGCCAGTAGATCTACAGGGGGGTCCAATGAGCAGTTCTTC
TRBD1,TRBV19,NA,TRBJ1-5,CASSPGQGGQPQHF,TGTGCCAGTAGTCCGGGACAGGGTGGTCAGCCCCAGCATTTT
NA,TRBV12-3/TRBV12-4,few,TRBJ2-5,CASSGKRVETQYF,TGTGCCAGCAGTGGAAAGCGGGTGGAGACCCAGTACTTC
TRBD1,TRBV28,NA,TRBJ2-2,CASRLPRTGVKTGELFF,TGTGCCAGCAGGCTCCCCCGGACAGGGGTGAAGACCGGGGAGCTGTTTTTT
NA,TRBV5-3,NA,TRBJ2-3,CARGSDRQEPPDTQYF,TGTGCCAGAGGCTCCGACAGACAGGAACCCCCAGATACGCAGTATTTT
TRBD1,TRBV19,NA,TRBJ1-3,CASRTQGRTGNTIYF,TGTGCCAGTAGGACACAGGGGAGGACTGGAAACACCATATATTTT
TRBD2,TRBV30,NA,TRBJ2-1,CAWQMGGSYNEQFF,TGTGCCTGGCAAATGGGCGGGAGTTACAATGAGCAGTTCTTC
NA,TRBV7-9,NA,TRBJ2-2,CATGGPNTGELFF,TGTGCCACTGGCGGGCCGAACACCGGGGAGCTGTTTTTT
TRBD1,TRBV11-2,NA,TRBJ2-5,CASSDTGQASTQYF,TGTGCCAGCAGCGATACGGGACAGGCGTCGACCCAGTACTTC
NA,TRBV24-1,NA,TRBJ1-2,CATSDGHDYYTF,TGTGCCACCAGTGATGGGCATGACTACTACACCTTC
TRBD1,TRBV6-5,NA,TRBJ2-7,CASSYSGTGPREQYF,TGTGCCAGCAGTTATTCCGGGACAGGCCCCCGCGAGCAGTACTTC
TRBD1,TRBV12-3/TRBV12-4,NA,TRBJ2-1,CASSLEGANEQFF,TGTGCCAGCAGTTTAGAGGGGGCCAATGAGCAGTTCTTC
NA,TRBV18,NA,TRBJ1-3,CASSRSADTIYF,TGTGCCAGCTCACGCTCGGCGGACACCATATATTTT
TRBD1,TRBV7-9,NA,TRBJ2-3,CASSLTGDGDTQYF,TGTGCCAGCAGCTTAACAGGGGATGGAGATACGCAGTATTTT
NA,TRBV30,NA,TRBJ2-7,CAGRGRVGSYEQYF,TGTGCCGGAAGGGGCAGGGTGGGCTCCTACGAGCAGTACTTC
TRBD2,TRBV10-3,NA,TRBJ2-7,CAIRSGSIADPEQYF,TGTGCCATCAGGAGCGGGAGTATCGCTGACCCCGAGCAGTACTTC
TRBD2,TRBV6-5,NA,TRBJ2-1,CASVLLAGVSNEQFF,TGTGCCAGTGTCCTTCTAGCGGGAGTATCCAATGAGCAGTTCTTC
TRBD1,TRBV11-3,NA,TRBJ2-4,CASSPGQGNTGIQYF,TGTGCCAGCAGCCCCGGACAGGGGAATACTGGCATTCAGTACTTC
TRBD1,TRBV15,NA,TRBJ2-5,CATMGTEGETQYF,TGTGCCACCATGGGGACAGAAGGAGAGACCCAGTACTTC
NA,TRBV28,NA,TRBJ2-4,CASSPAGGDIQYF,TGTGCCAGCAGCCCGGCCGGGGGAGACATTCAGTACTTC
NA,TRBV19,once,TRBJ2-2,CASSPTRTGELFF,TGTGCCAGTAGTCCGACACGGACCGGGGAGCTGTTTTTT
NA,TRBV19,NA,TRBJ1-2,CASSTGGGAISYGYTF,TGTGCCAGTAGTACCGGTGGGGGGGCGATTTCCTATGGCTACACCTTC
TRBD2,TRBV5-1,NA,TRBJ2-7,CASSPGLAGAIYEQYF,TGCGCCAGCAGCCCGGGACTAGCGGGAGCAATCTACGAGCAGTACTTC